The T cell receptor beta chain described here comes from a study of T cells after posttransplantation cyclophosphamide. Study-wide findings and caveats: Donor CD8+ memory clones often dominated recipient blood repertoires at later times.

Controls had myeloablative marrow grafts with methotrexate and calcineurin inhibitor, sampled at 1 year. Some clones are missing from TCRdb's copy, which holds only in-frame ones; the method was immunoSEQ multiplex PCR. The profile shows around 17,000 clones, approximately 78% of them singletons. Only one count was recorded for this clone. Its antigen is still unknown. The sample was PBMCs, taken around 410 days after allogeneic stem cell transplant with calcineurin inhibitor and methotrexate. The TCR sequence derives from a male patient aged 25 to 39 who received an allogeneic stem cell transplant from an unrelated donor, was CMV-positive, and had acute and chronic GVHD. The graft donor may account for some of the T cells.

CDR3 bases: TGTGCCAGCAGCTTTCGGTCTAGCGGCGGCCTCTTAGACACAGATACGCAGTATTTT. Translating it yields CASSFRSSGGLLDTDTQYF. The chain has TRBV11-3 and TRBJ2-3, with 7 nucleotides matching TRBD2. The CDR3 sequence is 19 residues long. Per the germline V gene, CDR1 is SGHNT and CDR2 is YENEEA. The V segment lost 3 bases and the J segment 2 bases; nucleotides outside the gene matches: 17.